This is a list of T cell receptor beta chains from one sample in a study of control samples from healthy donors and cancer patients. Assay: immunoSEQ multiplex PCR; the TCRdb copy retains only in-frame clones and omits some. The sample lists about 97,000 clones, about 92% occurring once. Material for sequencing was blood. The receptors derive from a woman younger than 35 in good health. The CDR3 runs from the conserved cysteine through the conserved F or W. A D gene is named only where the DNA matches it firmly. Not every row has a clone size; where given, it reads once, few, many or a size class.

-	TRBV7-9	-	CASSPQDEQFF
TRBD1	TRBV5-1	-	CASSDRDRAPRHYGYTF
-	TRBV15	-	CATSRGGLNTEAFF
TRBD2	TRBV11-2	-	CASSLKIAGGPDEQFF
TRBD2	TRBV19	-	CASSGAGGPYEQYF
-	TRBV25-1	-	CASSSGLLKTEAFF
-	TRBV12-3/TRBV12-4	once	CASSPTRSEQFF
TRBD2	TRBV5-4	-	CASSLGSRGRARDTQYF
-	TRBV28	-	CASSPGPGFEAFF
-	TRBV2	-	CASSDKATNEKLFF
-	TRBV27	few	CASSLRAGNTIYF
-	TRBV3-1/TRBV3-2	few	CASSHPGGAFF
-	TRBV15	-	CATSRDNPGSNEQFF
-	TRBV6-2/TRBV6-3	-	CASSATELYDIQYF
-	TRBV30	few	CAWSMGEQYF
-	TRBV4-2	once	CASSQDFRDTAYGYTF
TRBD1	TRBV2	-	CASSRTGGIFPLHF
-	TRBV11-2	-	CASSLGSRTNEKLFF
TRBD2	TRBV28	-	CASSLSGGAADTQYF
-	TRBV12-3/TRBV12-4	-	CASRKRFDQPQHF
TRBD1	TRBV6-6	-	CASSWDRVMPNEKLFF
TRBD2	TRBV5-4	few	CASSPRGTYEQYF
-	TRBV30	-	CAWSVQGYNQPQHF
-	TRBV5-1	-	CASSFRPGEGSPLHF
-	TRBV6-6	-	CASGQGGAYEQYF
-	TRBV12-3/TRBV12-4	-	CASSFTGETQYF
-	TRBV30	-	CAWTPGTDTQYF
-	TRBV7-3	-	CASPSGIIETQYF
-	TRBV6-2/TRBV6-3	-	CASSYSAESYNEQFF
-	TRBV6-6	-	CASSPRDPRIDGYTF
-	TRBV28	-	CASSRDVNSNQPQHF
TRBD1	TRBV30	-	CAWTDRGVENTEAFF
TRBD2	TRBV18	-	CASSPAGGISYEQYF
-	TRBV10-3	once	CAISDLTVQNTEAFF
-	TRBV5-1	-	CASRRGDSQGTQYF
-	TRBV5-4	-	CASSPNRFSYEQYF
TRBD1	TRBV24-1	-	CATSAGTGRDTEAFF
TRBD1	TRBV7-9	-	CASSQGGLGGQPQHF
-	TRBV3-1/TRBV3-2	-	CASSQDRSWSSYNSPLHF
-	TRBV28	-	CASSLHRAGNTIYF
-	TRBV5-1	-	CASSLKDESGELFF
TRBD1	TRBV5-1	once	CASMTGLGPRPIRATTQYF
-	TRBV19	-	CASSMTGQYDEKLFF
-	TRBV5-1	-	CASSLDTGAETEAFF
-	TRBV30	-	CAWRKIRSGNTIYF
-	TRBV6-2/TRBV6-3	-	CASRPRDRYYEQYF
-	TRBV20-1	-	CSASTAPTDTQYF
-	TRBV5-6	-	CASSPAGFETQYF
-	TRBV4-1	-	CASSQEQALGGYTF
-	TRBV7-6	-	CASSPRTGSYEQYF
-	TRBV19	-	CASSISGLAQYF
-	TRBV29-1	-	CSASATAAVTEAFF
TRBD2	TRBV5-4	-	CASSGVAGGTETQYF
-	TRBV2	-	CASSEGSEQYF
TRBD2	TRBV30	-	CAWSVGGSTDTQYF
-	TRBV7-8	-	CASSLALGQPQHF
TRBD2	TRBV14	-	CASSLVSGGHEQYF
-	TRBV20-1	-	CSASGDRFNPPGTDTQYF